Shown below are 24 T cell receptor beta chains from a single sample sequenced in a study of CD8 T cells in Susac syndrome (dated by TCRdb to the late 2010s). The library was produced with the immunoSEQ multiplex PCR assay. RNA was extracted using the RNeasy kit, and about 0.45 to 1 ug of the RNA was reverse transcribed with random hexamers. TCRdb applied fastp at Q25 and MiXCR to the public reads, then kept only in-frame beta chains. Each CDR3 protein gets just one entry, which takes the most common genes and DNA from the rows behind it. This sample is represented by some 140,000 distinct CDR3 sequences; around 91% of them were singletons. Over 0.2% of the sample comes from the top ten. Material: CD8+ T cells from PBMCs. The source is a human donor with multiple sclerosis.

The V gene is TRBV20-1, the J gene TRBJ1-4; possibly TRBD1 for D (6 bases). The CDR3 runs 15 residues. Trimming removed 2 bases from V and 8 bases from J, with 18 bases in between. From germline, CDR1 is DFQATT and CDR2 SNEGSKA (reference sequence). CDR3 nucleotides: TGCAGTGCTAGAATCCCAAGAGGGGGTAGCGAAAAACTGTTTTTT. Its translation: CSARIPRGGSEKLFF.

The V call is TRBV2, the J call TRBJ2-1, with D possibly being TRBD2 (6 bases). Deletions cut 10 bases from V and 6 bases from J, with 22 bases between. Germline-derived CDR1 and CDR2 are SNHLY and FYNNEI. CDR3 length: 15 residues. The CDR3 DNA follows: TGTGCCACCCTGAATTGGGGGGAGAACCGCAATGAGCAGTTCTTC. Its translation is CATLNWGENRNEQFF.

The chain is built from TRBV29-1 and TRBJ2-7; 8 bases match TRBD1. The CDR3 sequence is 16 residues long. The V and J ends lost 0 bases and 6 bases, in that order; junction bases with no gene match: 13. Germline CDR1 and CDR2: SQVTM and ANQGSEA. The CDR3 loop reads CSVEDIEQGVNGEQYF. In DNA, the CDR3 is TGCAGCGTTGAAGACATCGAACAGGGGGTTAACGGCGAGCAGTACTTC.

This clonotype was detected only a few times. V and J are TRBV5-6 and TRBJ2-1; D may be TRBD1 or TRBD2 (6 bases each). V gave up 6 bases and J gave up 1 base, with 14 bases separating them. CDR1 SGHDT and CDR2 YYEEEE come from the germline V gene. The CDR3 has 15 residues. CDR3 in DNA: TGTGCCAGCAACAAGGGGGGCGGATCCTACAATGAGCAGTTCTTC. Amino acids: CASNKGGGSYNEQFF. Together with reference TRBV5-6 and TRBJ2-1, the CDR3 gives the full variable domain: DAGVTQSPTHLIKTRGQQVTLRCSPKSGHDTVSWYQQALGQGPQFIFQYYEEEERQRGNFPDRFSGHQFPNYSSELNVNALLLGDSALYLCASNKGGGSYNEQFFGPGTRLTVL.

The chain has TRBV20-1 and TRBJ1-2; possibly TRBD1 for D (5 bases). V gave up 3 bases and J gave up 3 bases, with 17 bases separating them. The CDR3 sequence is 15 residues long. Looked up from germline, CDR1 is DFQATT and CDR2 is SNEGSKA (reference sequence). The DNA of the CDR3 is TGCAGTGCTAGTTCTGTCGGGGCTGACTACTATGGCTACACCTTC. Protein product: CSASSVGADYYGYTF.

The chain carries TRBV4-3 and TRBJ1-5; D gene ambiguous. Deletions cut 0 bases from V and 9 bases from J, with 15 bases between. The germline V gene encodes CDR1 LGHNA and CDR2 YSLEER. CDR3 length equals 15 residues. CDR3 amino acids: CASSQDFRGLRPQHF. In DNA, the CDR3 is TGCGCCAGCAGCCAAGATTTTAGAGGTTTAAGGCCCCAGCATTTT.

J is TRBJ2-1 and V is TRBV4-1, with D uncertain. Trimming pared 3 bases from V and 5 bases from J, leaving 5 bases between. Germline values: CDR1 MGHRA, CDR2 YSYEKL. The CDR3 runs to 12 residues. DNA of the CDR3: TGCGCCAGCAGCCAGGTAAACAATGAGCAGTTCTTC. Translation: CASSQVNNEQFF.

The rearrangement uses TRBV6-2 or TRBV6-3 and TRBJ2-3; D unresolved. The CDR3 is 13 residues long. V lost 2 bases to trimming and J lost 4 bases, with 7 bases between them. Germline lookup yields CDR1 MNHEY and CDR2 SVGEGT. CDR3 nucleotides: TGTGCCAGCAGTTACGGGCTAGCAGATACGCAGTATTTT. As protein: CASSYGLADTQYF.

The chain links TRBV14 to TRBJ2-1; D unclear. This CDR3 spans 14 amino acids. The germline V gene has CDR1 SGHDN and CDR2 FVKESK. Deletions cut 0 bases from V and 4 bases from J, with 7 bases between. The CDR3 nucleotides read TGTGCCAGCAGCCAAGATCAGTCGTACAATGAGCAGTTCTTC. Its translation: CASSQDQSYNEQFF.

The chain couples TRBV27 to TRBJ2-7, with a weak D call TRBD1 (6 bases). V shed 5 bases and J shed 4 bases, with 12 bases lying between them. This CDR3 has 13 residues. Per germline, CDR1 MNHEY and CDR2 SMNVEV (reference sequence). CDR3 in amino acids: CASSTDRRYEQYF. The CDR3 coding sequence is TGTGCCAGCAGTACCGACAGGCGTTACGAGCAGTACTTC.

The J gene is TRBJ2-5, the V gene TRBV14; D not resolved. V was clipped by 0 bases and J by 0 bases, with 8 bases between them. The germline CDR1 and CDR2 sequences are SGHDN and FVKESK. The CDR3 spans 15 residues. The CDR3 region has the DNA TGTGCCAGCAGCCAAGATTTAGGTTACCAAGAGACCCAGTACTTC. Translation: CASSQDLGYQETQYF.

The rearrangement joins TRBV12-5 to TRBJ2-5; no reliable D call. In germline, CDR1 is LGHNT, CDR2 FRNRAP. This CDR3 is built from 12 residues. Trimming pared 2 bases from V and 4 bases from J, leaving 5 bases between. The CDR3 sequence is CASGLTRETQYF. The DNA of the CDR3 is TGTGCTAGTGGTTTGACGCGAGAGACCCAGTACTTC.

This chain connects TRBV3-1 to TRBJ1-1; 10 bases align to TRBD1. Germline V lookup: CDR1 LGHDT, CDR2 YNNKEL (reference sequence). The CDR3 sequence is 17 residues long. The junction had 4 bases not matched to a gene; V was cut back by 0 bases and J by 0 bases. CDR3 protein: CASSQDAGTGVNTEAFF. The CDR3 DNA follows: TGTGCCAGCAGCCAAGATGCCGGGACAGGGGTGAACACTGAAGCTTTCTTT.

The V gene is TRBV2, the J gene TRBJ1-5; D is unclear. Germline CDR1 is SNHLY and CDR2 is FYNNEI. The CDR3 runs to 13 residues. Trimming shortened V by 8 bases and J by 0 bases, and 8 bases separated the two germline ends. In DNA, the CDR3 is TGTGCCAGCGAGACCGATAGCAATCAGCCCCAGCATTTT. Its translation is CASETDSNQPQHF.

This clonotype was seen a handful of times. CDR3 amino acids: CASSYDARSGNTIYF. The DNA of the CDR3 is TGTGCCAGCAGTTATGACGCGCGCTCTGGAAACACCATATATTTT. This rearrangement joins TRBV2 to TRBJ1-3; D is ambiguous. CDR3 size: 15 residues. V was trimmed by 5 bases and J by 0 bases, leaving 11 bases between them. Germline lookup yields CDR1 SNHLY and CDR2 FYNNEI.

The chain is built from TRBV13 and TRBJ2-1; TRBD1 agrees at 10 bases. CDR1 is PRHDT, CDR2 FYEKMQ, per germline (reference sequence). The junction had 6 bases not matched to a gene; V was cut back by 5 bases and J by 8 bases. The CDR3 is 14 residues long. This chain's CDR3 is CASSPGQGGYEQFF. The DNA for the CDR3 is TGTGCCAGCAGCCCCGGACAGGGGGGCTATGAGCAGTTCTTC.

The rearrangement joins TRBV28 to TRBJ2-3; D remains ambiguous. Trimming removed 2 bases from V and 6 bases from J, with 6 bases in between. CDR3 length: 12 residues. The germline V gene has CDR1 MDHEN and CDR2 SYDVKM. This chain's CDR3 is CASSLAVDTQYF. The CDR3 region has the DNA TGTGCCAGCAGTTTAGCGGTGGATACGCAGTATTTT.

This chain joins TRBV7-2 and TRBJ2-1, with 7 bases lining up with TRBD2. V dropped 0 bases and J dropped 10; count of bases not matched to a gene: 9. This CDR3 comprises 15 residues. The germline gives CDR1 SGHTA, CDR2 FQGNSA. The CDR3 nucleotides are TGTGCCAGCAGCTTAGCGGGGGGGGGACTACTAGAGCAGTTCTTC. This gives the protein CASSLAGGGLLEQFF.

This rearrangement joins TRBV7-6 to TRBJ2-1; D uncertain. Trimming stripped 5 bases from V and 4 bases from J, with 6 bases between. The CDR3 is made up of 12 amino acids. From germline, CDR1 is SGHVS and CDR2 FNYEAQ. In nucleotides, the CDR3 is TGTGCCAGCAGCGCAGAGTACAATGAGCAGTTCTTC. Amino acids: CASSAEYNEQFF. Variable domain in full (rest from reference TRBV7-6 and TRBJ2-1): GAGVSQSPRYKVTKRGQDVALRCDPISGHVSLYWYRQALGQGPEFLTYFNYEAQQDKSGLPNDRFSAERPEGSISTLTIQRTEQRDSAMYRCASSAEYNEQFFGPGTRLTVL.

This sequence joins TRBV30 and TRBJ2-7, with D hard to call. Germline V CDR1 and CDR2: GTSNPN, SVGIG (reference sequence). CDR3 size: 16 residues. V was cut by 2 bases and J by 12 bases, with 29 bases left in between. The DNA of the CDR3 is TGTGCCTGGAGTCCTACGACTGGAGCCTACTCCAGGAGTTGGTACTTC. It encodes CAWSPTTGAYSRSWYF.

The rearrangement uses TRBV30 and TRBJ2-7, with D perhaps TRBD1 (7 bases). Germline-derived CDR1 and CDR2 are GTSNPN and SVGIG (reference sequence). With 1 base removed from V and 1 base from J, the gap between germline ends came to 14 bases. This CDR3 contains 15 residues. CDR3 sequence reads: CAWSEGQGGSYEQYF. DNA for the CDR3: TGTGCCTGGAGTGAGGGGCAGGGGGGTTCCTACGAGCAGTACTTC.

The chain is built from TRBV14 and TRBJ2-7, with no clear D. Trimming pared 1 base from V and 5 bases from J, leaving 15 bases between. The CDR3 has 15 amino acids. Germline V gene sequence: CDR1 SGHDN, CDR2 FVKESK. The CDR3 DNA reads TGTGCCAGCAGCCAAGGCGCCCTCTCTCCGGACGAGCAGTACTTC. This codes for CASSQGALSPDEQYF.

This clonotype was seen a single time. This chain uses TRBV19 with TRBJ2-7, with 8 bases aligning to TRBD2. The CDR3 runs 15 residues. J was trimmed by 7 bases and V by 8 bases; bases with no gene match: 16. Germline V CDR1 and CDR2: LNHDA, SQIVND (reference sequence). CDR3 sequence reads: CASSQTSAGVGEQYF. In nucleotides, the CDR3 is TGTGCCAGTTCGCAGACTAGCGCGGGAGTAGGTGAGCAGTACTTC.

The V gene is TRBV2, the J gene TRBJ2-1; no clear D. CDR3 length equals 17 residues. The V end was cut by 4 bases, the J end by 5 bases, with 21 bases between. From germline, CDR1 is SNHLY and CDR2 FYNNEI. The DNA for the CDR3 is TGTGCCAGCAGTGTGGTAGGGAAAGGCGTATGGGACAATGAGCAGTTCTTC. This gives the protein CASSVVGKGVWDNEQFF.